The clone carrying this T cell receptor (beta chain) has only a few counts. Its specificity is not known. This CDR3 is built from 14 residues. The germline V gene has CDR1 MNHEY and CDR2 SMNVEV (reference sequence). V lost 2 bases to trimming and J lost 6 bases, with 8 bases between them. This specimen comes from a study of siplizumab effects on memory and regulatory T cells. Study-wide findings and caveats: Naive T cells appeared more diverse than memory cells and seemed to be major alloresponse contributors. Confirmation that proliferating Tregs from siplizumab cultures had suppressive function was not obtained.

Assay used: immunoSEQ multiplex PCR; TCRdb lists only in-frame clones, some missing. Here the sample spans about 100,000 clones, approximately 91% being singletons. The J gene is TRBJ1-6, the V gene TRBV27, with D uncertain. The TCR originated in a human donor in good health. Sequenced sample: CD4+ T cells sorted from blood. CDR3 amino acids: CASSLKGRNSPLHF. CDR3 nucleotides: TGTGCCAGCAGTTTAAAGGGTCGTAATTCACCCCTCCACTTT.